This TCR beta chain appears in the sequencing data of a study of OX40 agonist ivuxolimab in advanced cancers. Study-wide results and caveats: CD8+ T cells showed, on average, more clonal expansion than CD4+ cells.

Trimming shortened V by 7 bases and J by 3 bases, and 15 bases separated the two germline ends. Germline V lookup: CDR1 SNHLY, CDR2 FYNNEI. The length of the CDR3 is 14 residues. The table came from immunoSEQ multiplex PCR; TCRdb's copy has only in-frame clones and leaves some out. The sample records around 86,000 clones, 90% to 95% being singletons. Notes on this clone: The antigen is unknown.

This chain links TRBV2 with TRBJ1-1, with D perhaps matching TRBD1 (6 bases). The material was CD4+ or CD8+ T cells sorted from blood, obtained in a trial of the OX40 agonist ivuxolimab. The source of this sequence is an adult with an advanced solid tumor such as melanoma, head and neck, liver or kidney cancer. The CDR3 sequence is CASTPGVGDTEAFF. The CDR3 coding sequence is TGTGCCAGCACTCCAGGGGTTGGCGACACTGAAGCTTTCTTT.